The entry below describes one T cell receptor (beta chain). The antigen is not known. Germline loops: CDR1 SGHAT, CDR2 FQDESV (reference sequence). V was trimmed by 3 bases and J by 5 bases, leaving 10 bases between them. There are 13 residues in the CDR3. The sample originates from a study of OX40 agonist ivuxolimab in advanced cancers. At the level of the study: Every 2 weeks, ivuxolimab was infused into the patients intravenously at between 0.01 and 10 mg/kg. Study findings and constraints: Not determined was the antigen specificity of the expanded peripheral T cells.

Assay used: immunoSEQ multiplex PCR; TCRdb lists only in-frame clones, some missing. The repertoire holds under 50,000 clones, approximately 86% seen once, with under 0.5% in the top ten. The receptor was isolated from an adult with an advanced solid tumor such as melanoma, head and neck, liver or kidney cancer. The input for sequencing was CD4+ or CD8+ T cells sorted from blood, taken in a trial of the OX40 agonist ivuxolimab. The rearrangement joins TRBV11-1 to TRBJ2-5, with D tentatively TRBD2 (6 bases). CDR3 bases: TGTGCCAGCAGCTTTACGGGAGAGGAGACCCAGTACTTC. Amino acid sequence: CASSFTGEETQYF.